There are a few counts of the clone carrying this T cell receptor (beta chain). The antigen is not known. This entry is derived from a study of identical twins. Template switching supplied a universal primer site; unique molecular identifiers were carried on the cDNA. TCRdb itself ran the 5' RACE reads through MiXCR, one entry per CDR3 protein. Of about 700,000 distinct CDR3 sequences in the sample, roughly 6% are singletons; the top ten hold 1.5% to 2%. Findings and limits, study-wide: Conclusions rested on cross-sectional statistics rather than following the same donors. A lower insertion count was a feature of abundant cord blood beta clonotypes, with no such feature in memory repertoires.

This clonotype originated in a man younger than 30 in good health. Sequenced material: naive T cells sorted from blood.

CDR3 protein: CASSYSPRNYNEQFF. CDR3 DNA: TGTGCCAGCAGTTACTCTCCCAGAAACTACAATGAGCAGTTCTTC. The J gene is TRBJ2-1, the V gene TRBV6-5; D not resolved. V was shortened by 0 bases and J by 3 bases, with 9 bases between the two germline ends. The CDR3 loop spans 15 amino acids. CDR1 is MNHEY, CDR2 SVGAGI, per germline.